Described below is a single T cell receptor beta chain sequence and its context. The antigen is undetermined. This CDR3 region has 14 residues. Germline lookup yields CDR1 LNHDA and CDR2 SQIVND (reference sequence). The ends were cut back, 4 bases at V and 7 bases at J, with 14 bases in the middle. These data originate in a study of T cells in Graves' hyperthyroidism and ophthalmopathy. Clinical symptoms, serum thyroxine, TRAb, thyroid ultrasound and orbital computed tomography established diagnosis. At first hyperthyroidism diagnosis, before any ophthalmopathy symptoms, the blood sample was collected. Using over 8.5 ml of fresh peripheral blood, PBMCs were prepared. RNA transcripts served as the template for amplifying TCR beta CDR3 regions. The TCR CDR3 first-round RT-PCR relied on the HTBI primer set. One entry per CDR3 protein, called by TCRdb with MiXCR from the multiplex PCR reads. The repertoire holds 350,000 or so distinct CDR3 sequences, with about 15% as singletons.

Findings and caveats of the study: Through a model of 13 V-J features, ophthalmopathy was separated from stable hyperthyroidism.

The sample was blood. This TCR was sampled from a woman in her thirties with Graves' hyperthyroidism that later progressed to Graves' ophthalmopathy. V is TRBV19 and J is TRBJ2-1; the D gene could be TRBD1 or TRBD2 (5 bases each). CDR3: CASSRGADLNEQFF. The CDR3 region has the DNA TGTGCCAGTAGTAGAGGGGCCGACCTAAATGAGCAGTTCTTC.